The sequence of this TCR beta chain was determined in a study of molecular identifiers for immune sequencing clone quantification. Study findings and constraints: Sharing of a barcode by identical TCR molecules could cause highly expanded clone sizes to be underestimated.

TCRdb passed the PCR reads through MiXCR, listing each CDR3 protein once. This sample has around 470,000 distinct CDR3 sequences, with around 23% found just once. Germline trimming cut 8 bases from V and 5 bases from J; bases unmatched to any gene: 12. CDR3 length: 15 residues. Per germline, CDR1 MNHEY and CDR2 SMNVEV (reference sequence). With regard to this clonotype: Its target is not known.

The chain links TRBV27 to TRBJ2-1; the match to TRBD2 covers 7 bases. The TCR sequence derives from a human donor in good health. Some libraries in this study had Jurkat cell RNA spiked in. Sequencing used naive CD8+ T cells from blood, with Jurkat cell RNA spiked in. Subset specified: FACS-sorted CD8+CD4-CCR7+CD45RA+ naive T cells. The CDR3 DNA sequence: TGTGCCAGCCTAGAGACTAGCAGCCCTCACAATGAGCAGTTCTTC. It encodes CASLETSSPHNEQFF.